This passage covers 11 T cell receptor beta chains from one sample sequenced in a study of T cells in Graves' hyperthyroidism and ophthalmopathy. Template material for amplifying TCR beta CDR3 regions consisted of RNA transcripts. The HTBI primer set drove a first-round RT-PCR of the TCR CDR3. One entry per CDR3 protein, called by TCRdb with MiXCR from the multiplex PCR reads. The sample yields hundreds of thousands of distinct CDR3 sequences, around 40% seen once. The sequencing sample was made of blood. All receptors come from a woman in her thirties or forties with Graves' hyperthyroidism.

The chain uses TRBV6-5 and TRBJ2-5; D is ambiguous. The CDR3 length is 13 residues. Trimming removed 0 bases from V and 4 bases from J, with 6 bases in between. Germline V lookup: CDR1 MNHEY, CDR2 SVGAGI. CDR3 nucleotide sequence: TGTGCCAGCAGTTACTCATGGCTAGAGACCCAGTACTTC. Translating gives CASSYSWLETQYF.

This clonotype turned up a few times. This chain joins TRBV19 and TRBJ2-2; weak D call: TRBD2 (6 bases). V lost 7 bases, J lost 4 bases, and 22 bases lay in between. The CDR3 is 17 residues long. In germline, CDR1 is LNHDA, CDR2 SQIVND (reference sequence). The CDR3 DNA follows: TGTGCCAGTACCCGCAAAGATCGACTAGTGGGCACCGGGGAGCTGTTTTTT. Its translation is CASTRKDRLVGTGELFF.

This clonotype was recorded a few times. This chain links TRBV7-2 with TRBJ2-7; D is ambiguous. Germline V lookup: CDR1 SGHTA, CDR2 FQGNSA. V was clipped by 1 base and J by 2 bases, with 12 bases between them. CDR3 length: 15 residues. The CDR3 DNA reads as TGTGCCAGCAGCTTAGGAGCAGACTCGGCCTACGAGCAGTACTTC. Protein sequence: CASSLGADSAYEQYF.

The gene calls are TRBV12-3 or TRBV12-4 and TRBJ2-5; TRBD2 agrees at 10 bases. The CDR3 is 16 residues long. Unmatched junction bases numbered 9, after V lost 4 bases and J lost 4 bases. CDR3 sequence reads: CASSSRTSGWGETQYF. The CDR3 bases are TGTGCCAGCAGTTCCCGGACTAGCGGATGGGGAGAGACCCAGTACTTC.

The table lists this clonotype with many counts. This chain joins TRBV4-2 and TRBJ2-5; no clear D. CDR3 length: 13 amino acids. Trimming removed 4 bases from V and 3 bases from J, with 9 bases in between. Germline-derived CDR1 and CDR2 are LGHNA and YNFKEQ. CDR3 amino acids: CASSRTLKETQYF. CDR3 sequence (DNA): TGTGCCAGCAGCCGAACGCTGAAAGAGACCCAGTACTTC.

This chain connects TRBV6-2 or TRBV6-3 to TRBJ1-5, with unresolved D. Germline-derived CDR1 and CDR2 are MNHEY and SVGEGT. With 7 bases removed from V and 3 bases from J, the gap between germline ends came to 7 bases. CDR3 length: 12 amino acids. CDR3 bases: TGTGCCAGCACAACTCCCAATCAGCCCCAGCATTTT. It encodes CASTTPNQPQHF.

V and J are TRBV7-9 and TRBJ2-5, with 10 bases aligning to TRBD1. This CDR3 is built from 15 residues. Germline CDR1 and CDR2: SEHNR and FQNEAQ (reference sequence). With 8 bases clipped from V and 4 bases from J, the junction kept 10 bases outside the gene matches. This CDR3 is CASGPGQGPGETQYF. DNA for the CDR3: TGTGCCAGCGGTCCGGGACAGGGGCCGGGAGAGACCCAGTACTTC.

This chain connects TRBV7-9 to TRBJ2-2; the D gene is possibly TRBD2 (6 bases). CDR3 length: 16 amino acids. Germline values: CDR1 SEHNR, CDR2 FQNEAQ (reference sequence). Deletions cut 5 bases from V and 1 base from J, with 14 bases between. CDR3 sequence (DNA): TGTGCCAGCAGCCCAATGGGACTGGTGAACACCGGGGAGCTGTTTTTT. It codes for CASSPMGLVNTGELFF.

In its sample, this clonotype was seen a few times. The chain couples TRBV20-1 to TRBJ2-7; D gene unclear. Germline CDR1 and CDR2: DFQATT and SNEGSKA (reference sequence). V lost 5 bases and J lost 7, with 21 bases in between. This CDR3 region has 14 residues. The CDR3 sequence is CSAETPYSYNEQYF. CDR3 bases: TGCAGTGCTGAGACTCCCTACTCCTACAATGAGCAGTACTTC.

The chain couples TRBV7-2 to TRBJ2-2, with 9 bases matching TRBD2. Germline trimming cut 5 bases from V and 5 bases from J; bases unmatched to any gene: 6. The CDR3 has 15 residues. From germline, CDR1 is SGHTA and CDR2 FQGNSA. The CDR3 region has the DNA TGTGCCAGCAGCCCCCAGACTAGCGGAACCGGGGAGCTGTTTTTT. Protein: CASSPQTSGTGELFF.

This clonotype showed up many times. This chain links TRBV2 with TRBJ1-1; 7 nucleotides align to TRBD1. There are 13 residues in the CDR3. J was trimmed by 8 bases and V by 0 bases; bases with no gene match: 3. Germline V gene data show CDR1 as SNHLY and CDR2 as FYNNEI. CDR3 DNA: TGTGCCAGCAGTGAAGCGCCAGGGGGAGAAGCTTTCTTT. Its protein product is CASSEAPGGEAFF.